This T cell receptor beta chain was observed in a study of graft-versus-host responses after intestinal transplantation. As for the study in general: Multivisceral, liver-intestinal, or isolated intestinal transplants were received by the recipients. The study, taken as a whole, reports: In recipient marrow, GvH clones were found, and some appeared first in ileum or blood.

This clone was observed a single time. The target antigen is unknown. Method: immunoSEQ multiplex PCR; TCRdb's copy keeps in-frame clones and lacks some. The repertoire holds some 110,000 clones, with 90% to 95% as singletons. CDR3 length: 12 residues. V was trimmed by 1 base and J by 7 bases, leaving 7 bases between them. The germline V gene encodes CDR1 MGHRA and CDR2 YSYEKL. The sample in question was unstimulated CD8+ T cells sorted from spleen or lymph node cells, obtained before transplant. This rearrangement joins TRBV4-1 to TRBJ1-1; D gene ambiguous. The TCR sequence derives from a human donor who was the organ donor for an intestinal transplant. The CDR3: CASSQGRLEAFF. The CDR3 DNA reads TGCGCCAGCAGCCAAGGCCGGCTTGAAGCTTTCTTT.